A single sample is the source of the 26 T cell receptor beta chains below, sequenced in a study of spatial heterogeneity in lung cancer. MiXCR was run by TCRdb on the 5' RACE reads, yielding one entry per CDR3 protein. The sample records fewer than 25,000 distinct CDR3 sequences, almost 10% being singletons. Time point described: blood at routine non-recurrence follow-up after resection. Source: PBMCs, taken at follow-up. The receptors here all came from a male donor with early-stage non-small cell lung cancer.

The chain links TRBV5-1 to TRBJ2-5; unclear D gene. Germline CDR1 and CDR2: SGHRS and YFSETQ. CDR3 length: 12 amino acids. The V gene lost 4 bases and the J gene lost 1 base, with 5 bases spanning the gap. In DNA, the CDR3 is TGCGCCAGCAGCCGTCCCCAAGAGACCCAGTACTTC. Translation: CASSRPQETQYF.

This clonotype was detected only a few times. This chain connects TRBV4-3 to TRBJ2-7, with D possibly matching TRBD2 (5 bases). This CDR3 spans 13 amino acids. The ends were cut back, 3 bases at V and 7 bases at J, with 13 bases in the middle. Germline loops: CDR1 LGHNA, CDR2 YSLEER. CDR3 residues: CASSQDGVAEQYF. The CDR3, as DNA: TGCGCCAGCAGCCAGGACGGGGTAGCTGAGCAGTACTTC.

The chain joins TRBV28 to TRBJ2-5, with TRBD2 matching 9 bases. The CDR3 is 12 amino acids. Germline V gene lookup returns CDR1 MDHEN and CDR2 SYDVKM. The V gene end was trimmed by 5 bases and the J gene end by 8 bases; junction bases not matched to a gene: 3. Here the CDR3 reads CASSGTSQTQYF. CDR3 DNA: TGTGCCAGCAGTGGGACTAGCCAAACCCAGTACTTC.

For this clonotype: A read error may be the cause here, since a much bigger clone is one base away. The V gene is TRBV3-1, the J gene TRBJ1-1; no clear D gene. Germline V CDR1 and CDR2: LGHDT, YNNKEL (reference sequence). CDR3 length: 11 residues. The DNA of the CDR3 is TGTGCCAGCCGGGGAGCGGCTGAAGCTTCCTTT. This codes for CASRGAAEASF.

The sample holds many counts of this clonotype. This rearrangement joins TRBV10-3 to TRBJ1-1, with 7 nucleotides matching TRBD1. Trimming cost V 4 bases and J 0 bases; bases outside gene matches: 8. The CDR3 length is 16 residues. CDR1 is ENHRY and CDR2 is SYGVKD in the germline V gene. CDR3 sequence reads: CAISGGDSGMNTEAFF. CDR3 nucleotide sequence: TGTGCCATCAGTGGGGGGGACAGCGGGATGAACACTGAAGCTTTCTTT.

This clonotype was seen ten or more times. CDR3: CASSAGGPWYEQFF. CDR3 in DNA: TGTGCCAGCAGCGCCGGGGGGCCGTGGTATGAGCAGTTCTTC. The chain uses TRBV9 and TRBJ2-1, with a possible D match to TRBD2 (7 bases). This CDR3 comprises 14 residues. With 3 bases removed from V and 8 bases from J, the gap between germline ends came to 15 bases. Germline loops: CDR1 SGDLS, CDR2 YYNGEE.

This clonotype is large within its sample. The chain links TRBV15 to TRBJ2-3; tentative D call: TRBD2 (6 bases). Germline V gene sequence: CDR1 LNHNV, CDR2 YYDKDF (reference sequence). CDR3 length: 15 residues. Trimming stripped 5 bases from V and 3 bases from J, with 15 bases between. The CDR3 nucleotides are TGTGCCACCAGCGGCCGACTAGGAGGGACAGATACGCAGTATTTT. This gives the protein CATSGRLGGTDTQYF.

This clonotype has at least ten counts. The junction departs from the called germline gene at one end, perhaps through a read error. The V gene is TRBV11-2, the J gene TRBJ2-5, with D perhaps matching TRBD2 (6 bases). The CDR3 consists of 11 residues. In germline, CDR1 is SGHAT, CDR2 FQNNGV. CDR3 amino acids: CASSLVGTPFF. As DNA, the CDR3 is TGTGCCAGCAGCTTAGTGGGGACTCCCTTCTTC.

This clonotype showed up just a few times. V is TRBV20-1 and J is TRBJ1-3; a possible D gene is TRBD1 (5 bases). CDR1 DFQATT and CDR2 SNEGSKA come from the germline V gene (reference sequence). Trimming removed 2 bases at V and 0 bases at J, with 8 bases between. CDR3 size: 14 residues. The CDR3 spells CSARTGVSGNTIYF. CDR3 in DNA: TGCAGTGCTAGAACAGGAGTCTCTGGAAACACCATATATTTT.

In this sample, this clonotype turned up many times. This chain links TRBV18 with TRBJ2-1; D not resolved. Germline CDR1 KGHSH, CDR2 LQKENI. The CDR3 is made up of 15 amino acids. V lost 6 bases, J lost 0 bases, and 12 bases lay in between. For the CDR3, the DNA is TGTGCCAGCTCGCATACAACGAGCTCCTACAATGAGCAGTTCTTC. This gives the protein CASSHTTSSYNEQFF.

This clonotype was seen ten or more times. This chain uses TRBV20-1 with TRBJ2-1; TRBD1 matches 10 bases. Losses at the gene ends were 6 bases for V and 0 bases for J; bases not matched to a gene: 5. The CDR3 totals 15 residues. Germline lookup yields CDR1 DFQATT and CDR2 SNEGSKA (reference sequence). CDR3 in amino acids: CSASGTGASYNEQFF. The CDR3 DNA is TGCAGTGCATCCGGGACAGGGGCCTCCTACAATGAGCAGTTCTTC.

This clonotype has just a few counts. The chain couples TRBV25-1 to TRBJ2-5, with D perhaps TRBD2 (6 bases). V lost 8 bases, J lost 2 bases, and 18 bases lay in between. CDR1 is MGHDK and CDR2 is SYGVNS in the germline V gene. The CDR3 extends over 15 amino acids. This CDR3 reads CASGDFTLGQETQYF. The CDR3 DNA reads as TGTGCCAGCGGGGACTTTACCCTTGGTCAAGAGACCCAGTACTTC.

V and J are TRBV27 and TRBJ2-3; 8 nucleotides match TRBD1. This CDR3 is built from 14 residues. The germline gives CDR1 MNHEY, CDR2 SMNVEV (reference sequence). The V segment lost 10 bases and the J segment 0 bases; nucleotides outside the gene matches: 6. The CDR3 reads CAIRGPSSTDTQYF. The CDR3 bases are TGTGCCATCAGGGGGCCCTCTAGCACAGATACGCAGTATTTT.

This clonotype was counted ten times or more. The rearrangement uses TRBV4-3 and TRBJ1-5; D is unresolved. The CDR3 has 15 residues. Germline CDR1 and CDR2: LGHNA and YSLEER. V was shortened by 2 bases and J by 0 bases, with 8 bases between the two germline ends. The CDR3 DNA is TGCGCCAGCAGCCAATTACTAAGTAGCAATCAGCCCCAGCATTTT. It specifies CASSQLLSSNQPQHF.

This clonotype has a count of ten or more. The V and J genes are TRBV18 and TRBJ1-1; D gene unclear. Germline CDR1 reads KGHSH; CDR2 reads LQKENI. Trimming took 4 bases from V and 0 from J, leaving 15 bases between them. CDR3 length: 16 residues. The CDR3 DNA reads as TGTGCCAGCTCACTCGCAGTCGCCTCAATGAACACTGAAGCTTTCTTT. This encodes CASSLAVASMNTEAFF.

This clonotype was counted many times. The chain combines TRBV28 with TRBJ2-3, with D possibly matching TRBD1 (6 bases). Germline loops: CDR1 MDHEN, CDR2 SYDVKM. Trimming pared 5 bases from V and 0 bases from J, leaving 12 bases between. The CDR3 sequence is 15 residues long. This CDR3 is CASSAGVTSTDTQYF. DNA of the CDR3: TGTGCCAGCAGTGCAGGGGTTACTAGCACAGATACGCAGTATTTT.

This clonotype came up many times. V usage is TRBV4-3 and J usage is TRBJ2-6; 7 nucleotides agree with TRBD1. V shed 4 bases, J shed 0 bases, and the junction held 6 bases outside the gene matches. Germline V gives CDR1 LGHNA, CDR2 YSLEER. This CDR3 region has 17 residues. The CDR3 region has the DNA TGCGCCAGCAGCCTGGGGACAGCCGTCTCTGGGGCCAACGTCCTGACTTTC. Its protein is CASSLGTAVSGANVLTF.

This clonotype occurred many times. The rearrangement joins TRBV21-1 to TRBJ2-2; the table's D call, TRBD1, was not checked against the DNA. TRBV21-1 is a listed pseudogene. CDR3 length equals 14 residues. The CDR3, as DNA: TGTGCCAGAACCGGGACAGGGGGCCCCGGGGAGCTGTTTTTT. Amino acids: CARTGTGGPGELFF.

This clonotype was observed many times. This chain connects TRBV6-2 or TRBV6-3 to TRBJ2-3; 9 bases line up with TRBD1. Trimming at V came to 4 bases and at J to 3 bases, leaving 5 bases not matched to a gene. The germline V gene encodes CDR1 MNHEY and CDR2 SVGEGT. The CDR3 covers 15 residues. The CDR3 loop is CASSSDRGWTDTQYF. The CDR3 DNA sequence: TGTGCCAGCAGTTCGGACAGGGGATGGACAGATACGCAGTATTTT.

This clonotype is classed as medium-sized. The chain's CDR3 is CASSLDSAPDTQYF. CDR3 nucleotide sequence: TGTGCCAGCAGTTTGGACAGTGCCCCAGATACGCAGTATTTT. The J gene is TRBJ2-3, the V gene TRBV27; possibly TRBD1 for D (6 bases). This CDR3 comprises 14 residues. V was trimmed by 3 bases and J by 4 bases, leaving 11 bases between them. Germline CDR1 reads MNHEY; CDR2 reads SMNVEV (reference sequence).

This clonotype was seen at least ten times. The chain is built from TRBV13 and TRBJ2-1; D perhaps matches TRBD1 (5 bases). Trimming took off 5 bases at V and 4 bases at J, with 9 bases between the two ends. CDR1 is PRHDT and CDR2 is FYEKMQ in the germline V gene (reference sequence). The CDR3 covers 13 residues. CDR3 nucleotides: TGTGCCAGCAGCCCCGACAGATACAATGAGCAGTTCTTC. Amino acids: CASSPDRYNEQFF.

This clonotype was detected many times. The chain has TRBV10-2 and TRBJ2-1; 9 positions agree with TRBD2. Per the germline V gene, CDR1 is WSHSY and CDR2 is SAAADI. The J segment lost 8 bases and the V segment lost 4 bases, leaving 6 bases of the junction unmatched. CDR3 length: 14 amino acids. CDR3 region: CASSGLAGMDEQFF. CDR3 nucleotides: TGCGCCAGCAGTGGGCTAGCGGGGATGGATGAGCAGTTCTTC.

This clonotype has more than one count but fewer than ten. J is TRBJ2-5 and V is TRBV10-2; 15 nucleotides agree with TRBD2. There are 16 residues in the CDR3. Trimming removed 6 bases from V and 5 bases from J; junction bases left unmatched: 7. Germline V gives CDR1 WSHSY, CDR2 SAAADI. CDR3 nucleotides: TGCGCCAGCAGCTGGACTAGCGGGGGGGCCGGGGAGACCCAGTACTTC. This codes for CASSWTSGGAGETQYF.

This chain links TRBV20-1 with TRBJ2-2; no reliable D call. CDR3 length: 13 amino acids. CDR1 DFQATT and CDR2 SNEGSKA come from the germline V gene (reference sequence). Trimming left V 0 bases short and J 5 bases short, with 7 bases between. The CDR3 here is CSARETGTGELFF. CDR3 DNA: TGCAGTGCTAGAGAAACCGGGACCGGGGAGCTGTTTTTT.

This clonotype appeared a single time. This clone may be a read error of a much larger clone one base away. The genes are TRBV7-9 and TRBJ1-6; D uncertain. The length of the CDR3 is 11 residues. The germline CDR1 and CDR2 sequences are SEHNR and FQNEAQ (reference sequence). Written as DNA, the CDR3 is TGTACCAGCAGCTTAGACTCACCCCTCCACTTT. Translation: CTSSLDSPLHF.

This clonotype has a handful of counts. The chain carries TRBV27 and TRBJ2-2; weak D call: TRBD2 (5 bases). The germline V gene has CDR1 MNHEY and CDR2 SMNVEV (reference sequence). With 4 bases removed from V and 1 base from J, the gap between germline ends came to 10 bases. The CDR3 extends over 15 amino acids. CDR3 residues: CASSSRAGNTGELFF. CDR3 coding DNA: TGTGCCAGCAGTTCAAGGGCGGGGAACACCGGGGAGCTGTTTTTT.